Sequencing of this TCR beta chain was carried out in a study of CD8+ T cells in alopecia areata. CDR1 and CDR2 from the germline V gene are SNHLY and FYNNEI. The CDR3 consists of 14 residues. The germline V and J ends were trimmed by 2 bases and 3 bases, with 10 bases remaining between them. RNA extraction was followed by reverse transcription into cDNA, which acted as the sequencing template. Using immunoSEQ multiplex PCR, the repertoire was profiled, and TCRdb retains in-frame clones only, with some absent. The table includes approximately 180,000 clones, about 66% detected once. The chain is built from TRBV2 and TRBJ1-2, with D maybe TRBD1 (5 bases). Specimen: CD8+ T cells sorted from blood, collected at week 0. The receptor was isolated from a human donor with alopecia areata. The DNA of the CDR3 is TGTGCCAGCAGTGAATCGGGGGGTGACTATGGCTACACCTTC. It codes for CASSESGGDYGYTF.